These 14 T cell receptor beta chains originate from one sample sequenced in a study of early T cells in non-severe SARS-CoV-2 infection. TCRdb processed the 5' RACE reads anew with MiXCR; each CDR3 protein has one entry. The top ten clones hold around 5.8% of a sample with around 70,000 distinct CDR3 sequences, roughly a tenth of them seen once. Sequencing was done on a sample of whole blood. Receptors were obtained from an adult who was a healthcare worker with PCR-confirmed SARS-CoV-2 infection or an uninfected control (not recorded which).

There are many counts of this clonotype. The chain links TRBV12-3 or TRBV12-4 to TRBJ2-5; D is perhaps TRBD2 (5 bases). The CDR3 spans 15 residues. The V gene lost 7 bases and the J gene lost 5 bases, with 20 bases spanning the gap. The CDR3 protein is CASTGAEAGPETQYF. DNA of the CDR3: TGTGCCAGCACCGGAGCGGAGGCAGGTCCGGAGACCCAGTACTTC.

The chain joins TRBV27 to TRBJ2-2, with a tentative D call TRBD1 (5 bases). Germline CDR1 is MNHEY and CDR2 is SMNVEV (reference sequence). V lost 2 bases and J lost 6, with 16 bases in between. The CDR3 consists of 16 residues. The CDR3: CASSLQGPKDPGELFF. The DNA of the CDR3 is TGTGCCAGCAGTTTACAGGGTCCCAAAGATCCCGGGGAGCTGTTTTTT.

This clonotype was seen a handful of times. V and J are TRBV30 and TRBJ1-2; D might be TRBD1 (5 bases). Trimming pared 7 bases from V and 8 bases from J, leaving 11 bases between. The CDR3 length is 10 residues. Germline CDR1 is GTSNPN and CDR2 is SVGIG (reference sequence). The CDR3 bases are TGTGCCTTAGGACACCCCGGCTACACCTTC. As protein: CALGHPGYTF.

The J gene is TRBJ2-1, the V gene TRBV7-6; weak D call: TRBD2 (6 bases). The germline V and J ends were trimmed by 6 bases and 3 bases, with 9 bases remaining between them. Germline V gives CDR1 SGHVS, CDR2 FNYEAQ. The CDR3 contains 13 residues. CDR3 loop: CASRGGNYNEQFF. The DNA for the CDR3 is TGTGCCAGCAGGGGGGGAAACTACAATGAGCAGTTCTTC.

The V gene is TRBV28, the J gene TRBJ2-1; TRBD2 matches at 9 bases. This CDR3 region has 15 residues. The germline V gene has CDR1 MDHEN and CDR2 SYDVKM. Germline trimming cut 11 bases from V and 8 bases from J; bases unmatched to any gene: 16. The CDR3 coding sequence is TGTGCCCGGGGGCTAGCGGGGAGGGGCAATTATGAGCAGTTCTTC. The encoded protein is CARGLAGRGNYEQFF.

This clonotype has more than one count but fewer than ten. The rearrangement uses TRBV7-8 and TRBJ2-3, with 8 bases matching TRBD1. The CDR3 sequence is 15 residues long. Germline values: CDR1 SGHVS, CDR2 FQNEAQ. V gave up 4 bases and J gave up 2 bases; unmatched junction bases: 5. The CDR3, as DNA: TGTGCCAGCAGCTCCGACAGGGGTTTCACAGATACGCAGTATTTT. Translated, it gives CASSSDRGFTDTQYF.

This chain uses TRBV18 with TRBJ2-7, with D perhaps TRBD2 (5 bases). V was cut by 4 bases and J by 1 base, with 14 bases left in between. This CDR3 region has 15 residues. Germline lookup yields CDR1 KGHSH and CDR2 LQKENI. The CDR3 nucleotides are TGTGCCAGCTCACTTGCAGCGGTTCCTTCCTACGAGCAGTACTTC. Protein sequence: CASSLAAVPSYEQYF.

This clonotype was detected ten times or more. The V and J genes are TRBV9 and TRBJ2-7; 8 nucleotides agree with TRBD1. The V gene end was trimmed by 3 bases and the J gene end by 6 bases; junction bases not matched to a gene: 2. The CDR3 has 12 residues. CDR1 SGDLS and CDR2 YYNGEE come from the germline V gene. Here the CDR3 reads CASSAGQGEQYF. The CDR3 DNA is TGTGCCAGCAGCGCAGGACAGGGCGAGCAGTACTTC.

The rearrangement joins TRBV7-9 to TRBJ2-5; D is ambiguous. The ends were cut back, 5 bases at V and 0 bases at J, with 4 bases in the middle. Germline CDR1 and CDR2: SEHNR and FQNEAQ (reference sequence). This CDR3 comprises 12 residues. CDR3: CASSLHQETQYF. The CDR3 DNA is TGTGCCAGCAGCCTTCACCAAGAGACCCAGTACTTC.

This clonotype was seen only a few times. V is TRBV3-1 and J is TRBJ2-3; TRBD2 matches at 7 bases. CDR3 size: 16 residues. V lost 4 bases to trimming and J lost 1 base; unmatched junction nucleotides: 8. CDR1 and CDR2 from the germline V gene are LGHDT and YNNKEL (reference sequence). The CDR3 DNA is TGTGCCAGCAGCCGAAGCTCCAGCGGGGGCACAGATACGCAGTATTTT. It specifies CASSRSSSGGTDTQYF.

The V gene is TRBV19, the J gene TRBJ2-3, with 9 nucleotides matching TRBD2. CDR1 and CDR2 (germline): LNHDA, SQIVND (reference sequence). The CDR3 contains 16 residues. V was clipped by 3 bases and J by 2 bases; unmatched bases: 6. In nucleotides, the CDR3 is TGTGCCAGTAGTATCGGGATAGCGGGAGCCACAGATACGCAGTATTTT. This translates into CASSIGIAGATDTQYF.

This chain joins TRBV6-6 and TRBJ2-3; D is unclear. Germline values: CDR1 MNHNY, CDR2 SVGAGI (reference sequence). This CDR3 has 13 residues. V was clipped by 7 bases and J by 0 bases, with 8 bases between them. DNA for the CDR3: TGTGCCAGCAACCCCGGGAGCACAGATACGCAGTATTTT. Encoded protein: CASNPGSTDTQYF.

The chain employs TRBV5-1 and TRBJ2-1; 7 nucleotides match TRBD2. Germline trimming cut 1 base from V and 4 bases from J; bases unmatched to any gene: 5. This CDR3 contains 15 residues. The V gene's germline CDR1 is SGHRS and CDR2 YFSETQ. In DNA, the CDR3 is TGCGCCAGCAGCTTGACGGGAGGTGGATACAATGAGCAGTTCTTC. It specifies CASSLTGGGYNEQFF.

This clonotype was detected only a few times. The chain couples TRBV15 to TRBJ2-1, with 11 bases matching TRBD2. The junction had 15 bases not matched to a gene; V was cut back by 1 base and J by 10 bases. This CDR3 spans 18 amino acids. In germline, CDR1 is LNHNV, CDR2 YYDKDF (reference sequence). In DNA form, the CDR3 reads TGTGCCACCAGCAGAGTGCCTAGCGGGAGGCCCATAGTTTGGGAGCAGTTCTTC. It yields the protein CATSRVPSGRPIVWEQFF. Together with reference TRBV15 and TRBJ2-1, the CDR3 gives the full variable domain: DAMVIQNPRYQVTQFGKPVTLSCSQTLNHNVMYWYQQKSSQAPKLLFHYYDKDFNNEADTPDNFQSRRPNTSFCFLDIRSPGLGDTAMYLCATSRVPSGRPIVWEQFFGPGTRLTVL.